This TCR beta chain stems from a study of regulatory T cells in long-lasting Graves disease. Both iRepertoire HTBI primers and Arm-PCR of CDR3 regions were used to build the TCR beta libraries. TCRdb re-called the multiplex PCR reads through MiXCR, storing one row per CDR3 protein. The table records some 500,000 distinct CDR3 sequences, around 16% of them present only once. Noted time point: newly diagnosed GD, antithyroid drugs for less than 3 months. With RNA extracted from PBMCs as input, the TCR library was made. This same sample was also part of a study on T cells in Graves' hyperthyroidism and ophthalmopathy. That investigation notes: Primed by the HTBI set, a first-round RT-PCR was run on the TCR CDR3.

The material was peripheral blood mononuclear cells (PBMCs), obtained at new diagnosis, from a patient treated with antithyroid drugs. This sequence originates from a middle-aged woman with Graves disease.

The CDR3 loop is CASSHRQGIRNTIYF. In DNA, the CDR3 is TGTGCCAGCAGCCACCGACAGGGTATAAGAAACACCATATATTTT. This chain uses TRBV3-1 with TRBJ1-3; 7 positions agree with TRBD1. V shed 3 bases, J shed 5 bases, and the junction held 7 bases outside the gene matches. The CDR3 length is 15 residues. Looked up from germline, CDR1 is LGHDT and CDR2 is YNNKEL (reference sequence). Using reference TRBV3-1 and TRBJ1-3 for the parts outside the CDR3, the full variable domain is DTAVSQTPKYLVTQMGNDKSIKCEQNLGHDTMYWYKQDSKKFLKIMFSYNNKELIINETVPNRFSPKSPDKAHLNLHINSLELGDSAVYFCASSHRQGIRNTIYFGEGSWLTVV.